This TCR beta chain was recovered during a study of Graves' ophthalmopathy and Graves' hyperthyroidism. CDR3 length: 12 residues. V was clipped by 3 bases and J by 6 bases; unmatched bases: 1. From germline, CDR1 is SGHNT and CDR2 YYREEE (reference sequence). Study-wide results and caveats: Sensitivity of around 85% and specificity of about 81% were achieved when a 13-signature model separated ophthalmopathy from stable hyperthyroidism. In blood, most expanded thyroid clonotypes above 0.001 frequency were also detected.

This clonotype was counted a few times. Its antigen is as yet unknown. TCR beta CDR3 amplification used RNA transcripts. Investigators did first-round RT-PCR with HTBI primers, then second-round multiplex PCR. TCRdb recomputed calls from the multiplex PCR reads with MiXCR, one row per CDR3 protein. Of some 380,000 distinct CDR3 sequences listed, 15% are singletons. No donor had other autoimmune disease, uncontrolled infection, pregnancy or lactation. Material for sequencing was peripheral blood. The TCR was taken from a young woman with stable Graves' hyperthyroidism. The gene calls are TRBV5-4 and TRBJ1-2, with 8 bases aligning to TRBD1. DNA of the CDR3: TGTGCCAGCAGCTCGGGACAGGATGGCTACACCTTC. It yields the protein CASSSGQDGYTF.